Described below is a single T cell receptor (beta chain) sequence and its context. This clone was counted a single time. Its target antigen remains unknown. Nothing much larger sits one base from this clone, and base qualities are not available. This sample is part of a study of shared clonotypes between healthy human individuals (TCRdb year 2020). About the investigation overall: The cohort included three men and a couple of women between 18 and 49 years of age. Blood TCR repertoires of about five healthy adults were deeply sequenced to estimate repertoire size and the extent of clonotype sharing between individuals. Each donor's leukapheresis produced roughly between about 0.85 and 10 billion PBMCs. To increase sequencing depth and limit assay-specific biases, TCR repertoire library preparation and sequencing were carried out by different laboratories using diverse techniques.

The donors were healthy, HIV-negative adults who had no recently reported acute infections or vaccinations. Every donor was a Caucasian adult living in Nashville, Tennessee, USA. For unsorted samples, about 90 million PBMCs were counted and genomic DNA was extracted with the QIAamp DNA Blood Mini kit. Blood was collected by leukapheresis, and PBMCs were isolated by Ficoll-Histopaque density gradient centrifugation and then cryopreserved in liquid nitrogen vapor phase. V was cut back by 5 bases and J by 3 bases, leaving a gap of 10 bases between them. Measured from the cysteine to the phenylalanine, the CDR3 is 14 residues long. Of the read, only the CDR3 DNA is kept; its 42 bases are in frame from base 1. From a lookup of the germline V gene (reference sequence), CDR1 and CDR2 are LNHDA and SQIVND. TCR CDR3 regions were amplified from genomic DNA by multiplex PCR using the deep immunoSEQ assay. For each cell subset, the extracted genomic DNA was distributed evenly across all wells of several immunoSEQ 96-well plates, and each plate served as one replicate. Each replicate PCR for unsorted PBMC received approximately 300 ng genomic DNA, equal to 30,000 to 35,000 T cell genomes. Ten immunoSEQ deep assay plates were used to sequence the unsorted PBMC genomic DNA. The purified libraries were quantified using a Qubit 3.0 fluorometer, sized with a Bioanalyzer 2100, and then quantified again using the KAPA Library Quantification kit. A separate single-read 150-cycle Illumina NextSeq 550 flow cell was used to sequence each immunoSEQ 96-well plate. Per the source publication's procedure: Because only junctional sequences without quality scores were contained in the immunoSEQ output, filtering matching that applied to full-length reads could not be performed. Sequences were annotated with PyIR, a Python wrapper for IgBLAST v1.9, using IMGT germline references to assign V/J genes and CDR3. Any read was removed if the V/J assignment was weak (E-value above 1e-6), the CDR3 was missing, or the read contained stop codons, out-of-frame junctions, or ambiguous translated residues. V3J clonotypes were defined as sequences sharing an identical inferred V gene, J gene, and CDR3 amino acid sequence. To compute the percentage overlap between repertoires, the number of shared unique clonotypes was divided by the size of the smaller repertoire. Repertoire richness was assessed with RTK rarefaction, the Chao1 estimator, and Recon v2.1 estimates of unobserved clonotypes. TCRdb re-hosts the immuneACCESS table, in-frame sequences only. Its copies lack some clones; in the studies checked, an unresolved V gene accounts for under half of them, and the cause for the rest is not known. That table is the source of V, J and clone size, and D and trimming were worked out from the DNA. The sample table records about half a million clones; almost 80% of these occur just once. Around 12% of the sample comes from the top ten.

The paper's findings and limits, for the study overall: Sampling was limited to blood, and TCR repertoires in tissue likely differ from TCR repertoires in blood. Pairwise subsampling led to the expectation that sequencing depth would affect the degree of clonotype sharing among donors. Because the study included a small number of donors, the genetic and exposure-history diversity represented was limited.

The sequence was collected from a woman aged 40 to 55 in good health. Some clones in this sample may be carry-over from other donors' samples. The sequenced sample consisted of PBMCs. The sequence is built from TRBV19 and TRBJ2-2; TRBD2 is possibly the D segment (6 matching bases). The nucleotides are TGTGCCAGTAGTTCGCCGGGAGACACCGGGGAGCTGTTTTTT. The resulting protein is CASSSPGDTGELFF.